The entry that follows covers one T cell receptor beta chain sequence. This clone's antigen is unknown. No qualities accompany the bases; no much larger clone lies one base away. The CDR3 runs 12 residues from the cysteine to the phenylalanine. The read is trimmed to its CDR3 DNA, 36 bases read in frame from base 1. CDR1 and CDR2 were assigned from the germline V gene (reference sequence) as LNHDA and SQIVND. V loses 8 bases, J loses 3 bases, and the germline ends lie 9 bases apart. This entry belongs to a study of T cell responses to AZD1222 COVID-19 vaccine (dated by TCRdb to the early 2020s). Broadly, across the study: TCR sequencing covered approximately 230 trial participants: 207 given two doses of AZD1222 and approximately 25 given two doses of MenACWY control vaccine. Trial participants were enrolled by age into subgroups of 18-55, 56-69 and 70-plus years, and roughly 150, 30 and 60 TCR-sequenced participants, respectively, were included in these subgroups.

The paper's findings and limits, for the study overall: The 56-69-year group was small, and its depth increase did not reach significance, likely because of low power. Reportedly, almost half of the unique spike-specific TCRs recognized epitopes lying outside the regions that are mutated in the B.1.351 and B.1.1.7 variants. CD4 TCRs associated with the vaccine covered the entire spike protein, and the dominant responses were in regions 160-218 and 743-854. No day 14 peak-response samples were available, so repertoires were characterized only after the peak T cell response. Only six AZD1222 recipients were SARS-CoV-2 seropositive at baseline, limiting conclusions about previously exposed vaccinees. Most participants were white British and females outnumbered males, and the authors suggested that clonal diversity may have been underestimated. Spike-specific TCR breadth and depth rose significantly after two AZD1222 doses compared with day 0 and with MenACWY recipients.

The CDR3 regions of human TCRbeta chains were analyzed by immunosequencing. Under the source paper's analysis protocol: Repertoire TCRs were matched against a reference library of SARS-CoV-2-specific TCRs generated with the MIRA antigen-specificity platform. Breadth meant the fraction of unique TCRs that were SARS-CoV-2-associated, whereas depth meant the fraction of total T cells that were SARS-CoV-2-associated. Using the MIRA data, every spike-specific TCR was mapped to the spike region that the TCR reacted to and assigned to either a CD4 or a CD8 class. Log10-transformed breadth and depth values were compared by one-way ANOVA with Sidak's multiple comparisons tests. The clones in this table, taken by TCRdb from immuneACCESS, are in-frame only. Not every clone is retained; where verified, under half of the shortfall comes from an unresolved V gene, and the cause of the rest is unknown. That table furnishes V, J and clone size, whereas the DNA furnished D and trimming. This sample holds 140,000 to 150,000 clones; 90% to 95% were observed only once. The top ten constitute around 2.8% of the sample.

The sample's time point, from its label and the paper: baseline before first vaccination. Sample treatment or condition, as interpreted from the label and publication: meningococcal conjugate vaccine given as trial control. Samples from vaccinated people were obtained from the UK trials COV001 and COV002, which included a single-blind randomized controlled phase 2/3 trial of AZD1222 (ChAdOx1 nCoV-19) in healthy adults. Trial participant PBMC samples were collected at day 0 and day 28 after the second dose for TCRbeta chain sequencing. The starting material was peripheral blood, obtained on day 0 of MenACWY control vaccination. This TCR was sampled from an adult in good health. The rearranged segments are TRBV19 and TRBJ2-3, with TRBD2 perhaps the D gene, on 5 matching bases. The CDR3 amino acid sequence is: CASSRGTDTQYF. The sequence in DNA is TGTGCCAGTTCACGGGGAACAGATACGCAGTATTTT.